This TCR beta chain is from a study of T-cell memory formation after mild COVID-19. Study-wide background: TCR clusters were mostly donor specific.

Employing constant-segment primers, 5'RACE generated TCR alpha and TCR beta cDNA libraries bearing sample barcodes and UMIs. TCRdb independently ran MiXCR on the 5' RACE reads; one entry per CDR3 protein. Of 350,000 to 450,000 distinct CDR3 sequences listed, around an eighth were seen once; the top ten hold around a fifth. Worth noting for this clonotype: Its antigen is not identified.

General study results and limits: Confirmation of SARS-CoV-2 specificity was lacking for second-wave clones peaking day 37. Of the contracting clones, CD4+ ones lay mainly in CM and EM, and CD8+ ones in EMRA.

The receptor was isolated from a man aged 18 to 30 who had mild COVID-19 (a few samples of this study predate the infection). Cell type and time point are not known. Sample: PBMCs or a T cell subset sorted from them (not recorded which).

For the CDR3, the DNA is TGTGCCAGCAGCTTCTACGGGACAGGGGCAAACACCGGGGAGCTGTTTTTT. Amino acids: CASSFYGTGANTGELFF. The chain has TRBV11-3 and TRBJ2-2; 10 bases line up with TRBD1. J was trimmed by 2 bases and V by 3 bases; bases with no gene match: 6. The CDR3 totals 17 residues. Germline loops: CDR1 SGHNT, CDR2 YENEEA.